Listed below are T cell receptor beta chains from one sample, sequenced in a study of cytomegalovirus exposure and HLA in healthy donors. Produced via immunoSEQ multiplex PCR; TCRdb's table is partial and in-frame only. The data hold 150,000 or so clones, with approximately 80% observed a single time. The sequenced sample was PBMCs. Every receptor here comes from a male donor in good health and CMV-seropositive. Both conserved end residues are part of each CDR3. The order of the fields is J gene, D gene, V gene, clone size, CDR3 DNA, CDR3 protein. A D gene is named only where the DNA matches it firmly. Expanded clones get a size class; other rows say once, few or many, or leave the size out.

j_gene: TRBJ2-7
d_gene: TRBD2
v_gene: TRBV5-1
abundance: .
CDR3nt: TGCGCCAGCAGCTCGGTTTTTGCGGGAGGGCAGGAGCAGTACTTC
CDR3aa: CASSSVFAGGQEQYF

j_gene: TRBJ2-7
d_gene: TRBD2
v_gene: TRBV7-2
abundance: .
CDR3nt: TGTGCCAGCAGCCTCGGGACTAGCGGGATCGACGAGCAGTACTTC
CDR3aa: CASSLGTSGIDEQYF

j_gene: TRBJ1-1
d_gene: TRBD1
v_gene: TRBV30
abundance: .
CDR3nt: TGTGCCTGGAGTGTTAACAGGGGCCTATACACTGAAGCTTTCTTT
CDR3aa: CAWSVNRGLYTEAFF

j_gene: TRBJ2-7
d_gene: .
v_gene: TRBV5-1
abundance: .
CDR3nt: TGCGCCAGCAGCTGGAACAGGGACGAGCAGTACTTC
CDR3aa: CASSWNRDEQYF

j_gene: TRBJ2-2
d_gene: .
v_gene: TRBV14
abundance: .
CDR3nt: TGTGCCAGCGGCCAGAAGGGGCCCGGGGAGCTGTTTTTT
CDR3aa: CASGQKGPGELFF

j_gene: TRBJ1-1
d_gene: .
v_gene: TRBV29-1
abundance: .
CDR3nt: TGCAGTGTCTCCCGGGGGAGTAACACTGAAGCTTTCTTT
CDR3aa: CSVSRGSNTEAFF

j_gene: TRBJ1-1
d_gene: .
v_gene: TRBV7-8
abundance: .
CDR3nt: TGTGCCAGCAGCAGCTATAGCCCTGAAGCTTTCTTT
CDR3aa: CASSSYSPEAFF

j_gene: TRBJ2-7
d_gene: TRBD2
v_gene: TRBV7-8
abundance: few
CDR3nt: TGTGCCAGCAGCTTAGGATGGGCGGGAGTAGATTACGAGCAGTACTTC
CDR3aa: CASSLGWAGVDYEQYF

j_gene: TRBJ1-2
d_gene: .
v_gene: TRBV7-9
abundance: .
CDR3nt: TGTGCCAGCACCAAGGGGGACGGCAACTATGGCTACACCTTC
CDR3aa: CASTKGDGNYGYTF

j_gene: TRBJ2-7
d_gene: .
v_gene: TRBV6-5
abundance: .
CDR3nt: TGTGCCAGCAGTTCCCTCAGCAGGCCACCCTACGAGCAGTACTTC
CDR3aa: CASSSLSRPPYEQYF

j_gene: TRBJ1-4
d_gene: .
v_gene: TRBV14
abundance: .
CDR3nt: TGTGCCAGCAGCCCTTCGGGACTGCCTAATGAAAAACTGTTTTTT
CDR3aa: CASSPSGLPNEKLFF

j_gene: TRBJ2-7
d_gene: .
v_gene: TRBV30
abundance: few
CDR3nt: TGTGCCTGGAGTGTCCTAGGCGGGACAGAGTACTTC
CDR3aa: CAWSVLGGTEYF

j_gene: TRBJ2-7
d_gene: .
v_gene: TRBV7-8
abundance: .
CDR3nt: TGTGCCAGTGCACAGGGAGAGTGGTCCTACGAGCAGTACTTC
CDR3aa: CASAQGEWSYEQYF

j_gene: TRBJ2-6
d_gene: .
v_gene: TRBV5-8
abundance: once
CDR3nt: TGTGCCAGCAGCCCCGGGATCTCTGGGGCCAACGTCCTGACTTTC
CDR3aa: CASSPGISGANVLTF

j_gene: TRBJ1-4
d_gene: .
v_gene: TRBV28
abundance: few
CDR3nt: TGTGCCAGCAGTTTATCAACTCCGGGCTTTCAGGGGATGTTTTTT
CDR3aa: CASSLSTPGFQGMFF

j_gene: TRBJ2-1
d_gene: .
v_gene: TRBV27
abundance: .
CDR3nt: TGTGCCAGCAGTTTTTCTGGACAGAGGTCCTACAATGAGCAGTTCTTC
CDR3aa: CASSFSGQRSYNEQFF

j_gene: TRBJ2-2
d_gene: TRBD1
v_gene: TRBV7-8
abundance: .
CDR3nt: TGTGCCAGCAGCTTAAGAGGGGGACAGGGTGATACCGGGGAGCTGTTTTTT
CDR3aa: CASSLRGGQGDTGELFF

j_gene: TRBJ2-7
d_gene: TRBD2
v_gene: TRBV9
abundance: .
CDR3nt: TGTGCCAGCAGCCTGGGACTAGCGGCCTACGAGCAGTACTTC
CDR3aa: CASSLGLAAYEQYF

j_gene: TRBJ2-7
d_gene: TRBD1
v_gene: TRBV30
abundance: .
CDR3nt: TGTGCCTGGGGACAGGGGGGGCCTAGGGAGCAGTACTTC
CDR3aa: CAWGQGGPREQYF

j_gene: TRBJ1-1
d_gene: .
v_gene: TRBV9
abundance: .
CDR3nt: TGTGCCAGCAGCGCGAGGGGGAGAGCCGCCCCAGCTTTCTTT
CDR3aa: CASSARGRAAPAFF

j_gene: TRBJ1-3
d_gene: .
v_gene: TRBV7-9
abundance: .
CDR3nt: TGTGCCAGCAGCCAGGTATATTTT
CDR3aa: CASSQVYF

j_gene: TRBJ2-2
d_gene: TRBD1
v_gene: TRBV29-1
abundance: few
CDR3nt: TGCAGCGTTCAAGACAGGGGCTTACTACGCGAACACCGGGGAGCTGTTTTT
CDR3aa: CSVQDRGLLREHRGAVF

j_gene: TRBJ2-1
d_gene: TRBD2
v_gene: TRBV4-2
abundance: .
CDR3nt: TGTGCCAGCAGCCAAGATGGGACTAGCGCCTACAATGAGCAGTTCTTC
CDR3aa: CASSQDGTSAYNEQFF

j_gene: TRBJ2-3
d_gene: TRBD2
v_gene: TRBV11-3
abundance: once
CDR3nt: TGTGCCAGCAGCTTAGAGGGGGCTAGCGGGAGCGTGGATACGCAGTATTTT
CDR3aa: CASSLEGASGSVDTQYF